Listed below are T cell receptor beta chains from one sample, sequenced in a study of regulatory dendritic cells for organ transplantation. Repertoires were generated with immunoSEQ multiplex PCR, while TCRdb's copy carries only in-frame clones and drops some. This sample yields under 45,000 clones, of which 85% to 90% are seen a single time; approximately 0.059% belongs to the top ten. The sample comprised naive CD4+ T cells from blood. These receptors all come from a human donor in good health. The CDR3 runs from the conserved cysteine through the conserved F or W. D genes are given only for firm matches. Clone size is given for some rows only: seen once, a few or many times, or a class if the clone is expanded.

-,-,TRBV30,TRBJ1-6,TGTGCCTGCACAGGGCCGCTTTATAATTCACCCCTCCACTTT,CACTGPLYNSPLHF
-,-,TRBV6-1,TRBJ2-5,TGTGCCAGCAGTGCAGTCCAAGAGACCCAGTACTTC,CASSAVQETQYF
-,-,TRBV27,TRBJ2-1,TGTGCCAGCAGTTTAGAGACCTCTCGCAATGAGCAGTTCTTC,CASSLETSRNEQFF
-,-,TRBV7-6,TRBJ2-2,TGTGCCAGCAGCTTAGTTGTGAACACCGGGGAGCTGTTTTTT,CASSLVVNTGELFF
-,-,TRBV29-1,TRBJ1-2,TGCAGCGTTGCTAACTTGGATGGCTACACCTTC,CSVANLDGYTF
-,-,TRBV5-1,TRBJ2-7,TGCGCCAGCAGCTTGGGCCAGCAATCCTACGAGCAGTACTTC,CASSLGQQSYEQYF
-,-,TRBV7-8,TRBJ1-1,TGTGCCAGCAGCTTACTGTTGATTGGGAAGAAAGTGTCTGCAGCTTTCTTT,CASSLLLIGKKVSAAFF
-,-,TRBV19,TRBJ2-1,TGTGCCAGTAATAAGCCGTACAATGAGCAGTTCTTC,CASNKPYNEQFF
-,once,TRBV19,TRBJ1-2,TGTGCCAGTAGTCGGGTTTCTTATGGCTACACCTTC,CASSRVSYGYTF
-,-,TRBV25-1,TRBJ2-7,TGTGCCAGCAGTGAGGGGTTAGGGGGAGGACCCCACGAGCAGTACTTC,CASSEGLGGGPHEQYF
-,-,TRBV18,TRBJ2-7,TGTGCCAGCTCACCCGAGTTGGTGAGATACGAGCAGTACTTC,CASSPELVRYEQYF
-,-,TRBV28,TRBJ2-6,TGTGCCAGCAGTTCGGGCTGGACAGCCGGGGCCAACGTCCTGACTTTC,CASSSGWTAGANVLTF
TRBD1,-,TRBV27,TRBJ1-1,TGTGCCAGCAGTCCCTACTCGGACAGGAGGAACACTGAAGCTTTCTTT,CASSPYSDRRNTEAFF
TRBD2,-,TRBV7-9,TRBJ2-1,TGTGCCAGCAGCCTACCTGGGCCCGGGAGGGTTGAGCAGTTCTTC,CASSLPGPGRVEQFF
-,once,TRBV7-3,TRBJ2-2,TGTGCCAGCAGCTTAGGCAGGGTGGGCACCGGGGAGCTGTTTTTT,CASSLGRVGTGELFF
TRBD2,-,TRBV7-9,TRBJ2-1,TGTGCCAGCAGCTTACTAGCGGGGGGGTTGCATGAGCAGTTCTTC,CASSLLAGGLHEQFF
-,-,TRBV7-8,TRBJ1-2,TGTGCCAGCAGCTTAGACGGGGGGGGCAGGCCCAATGGCTACACCTTC,CASSLDGGGRPNGYTF
TRBD2,-,TRBV4-2,TRBJ2-7,TGTGCCAGCAGCCAGTCTCTGCGGGGGGGCGGGCAGTACTTC,CASSQSLRGGGQYF
-,-,TRBV7-2,TRBJ1-4,TGTGCCAGCAGCCCAGGCGGCAGGGTGGGTGAAAAACTGTTTTTT,CASSPGGRVGEKLFF
-,-,TRBV5-6,TRBJ1-2,TGTGCCAGCAGCCCGGACCGAAGATTCAACTATGGCTACACCTTC,CASSPDRRFNYGYTF